This entry lists 26 T cell receptor beta chains sequenced from one sample in a study of blood T cell repertoires in COVID-19. Profiling relied on immunoSEQ multiplex PCR, and the TCRdb table lists in-frame clones only, not all of them. The table lists around 130,000 clones, roughly four fifths of them singletons, with 12% in the top ten. The sequenced sample consisted of peripheral blood. The receptors shown here come from a woman aged 60 to 75 with acute or convalescent COVID-19.

The chain uses TRBV25-1 and TRBJ1-6; D is unclear. This CDR3 is built from 13 residues. Trimming shortened V by 6 bases and J by 3 bases, and 6 bases separated the two germline ends. Per the germline V gene, CDR1 is MGHDK and CDR2 is SYGVNS. CDR3: CASSDNYNSPLHF. As DNA, the CDR3 is TGTGCCAGCAGCGACAACTATAATTCACCCCTCCACTTT.

V gene TRBV4-1 combines with J gene TRBJ1-2, with 8 bases matching TRBD1. This CDR3 is 15 amino acids long. Germline-derived CDR1 and CDR2 are MGHRA and YSYEKL. J gave up 7 bases and V 2 bases, and 9 bases lay outside the gene matches. The CDR3: CASSQWDQGASGYTF. The CDR3 nucleotides read TGCGCCAGCAGCCAATGGGATCAGGGGGCGTCTGGCTACACCTTC.

The rearrangement joins TRBV19 to TRBJ2-3; 7 bases are a match to TRBD1. Germline-derived CDR1 and CDR2 are LNHDA and SQIVND (reference sequence). The CDR3 has 16 residues. J lost 2 bases, V lost 5 bases, and 10 bases had no gene match. The CDR3 loop is CASSVGGQYSTDTQYF. DNA of the CDR3: TGTGCCAGTAGTGTAGGGGGACAGTACTCCACAGATACGCAGTATTTT.

The chain uses TRBV27 and TRBJ1-2, with 8 nucleotides matching TRBD1. Germline lookup yields CDR1 MNHEY and CDR2 SMNVEV (reference sequence). With V trimmed by 5 bases and J by 5 bases, 10 bases remained unmatched. The CDR3 runs to 15 residues. CDR3 sequence reads: CASSPRGQGYYGYTF. DNA for the CDR3: TGTGCCAGCAGTCCCCGCGGACAGGGCTATTATGGCTACACCTTC.

This clone was observed once. The CDR3 sequence is CASSPASGTKNIQYF. The CDR3 region has the DNA TGTGCCAGCTCACCGGCATCCGGGACCAAAAACATTCAGTACTTC. V usage is TRBV18 and J usage is TRBJ2-4; perhaps TRBD2 as D (5 bases). With 3 bases removed from V and 2 bases from J, the gap between germline ends came to 11 bases. This CDR3 region has 15 residues. Germline CDR1 is KGHSH and CDR2 is LQKENI.

A word on this clone: At one boundary the junction diverges from the germline segment, which might be a read error. The chain couples TRBV23-1 to TRBJ1-2, with D hard to call. TRBV23-1 qualifies as an ORF whose function is uncertain. The CDR3 extends over 8 amino acids. CDR3: CASSPVPF. The CDR3, as DNA: TGCGCCAGCTCCCCTGTCCCCTTC.

This chain links TRBV19 with TRBJ1-1; D is perhaps TRBD1 (5 bases). Germline CDR1 reads LNHDA; CDR2 reads SQIVND (reference sequence). The CDR3 is 15 residues long. Trimming stripped 5 bases from V and 0 bases from J, with 13 bases between. DNA of the CDR3: TGTGCCAGTAGTCCCTTCAGGGAAGTGAACACTGAAGCTTTCTTT. This translates into CASSPFREVNTEAFF.

This clone has just one count. In DNA, the CDR3 is TGCGCCAGCAGCCAAGTTACGGGGGTTTCACCCCTCCACTTT. This sequence encodes CASSQVTGVSPLHF. The chain links TRBV4-1 to TRBJ1-6; a possible D gene is TRBD1 (5 bases). This CDR3 has 14 residues. Germline CDR1 reads MGHRA; CDR2 reads YSYEKL. Trimming removed 1 base at V and 9 bases at J, with 10 bases between.

This chain joins TRBV5-8 and TRBJ1-4, with D possibly matching TRBD1 (5 bases). The CDR3 loop spans 15 amino acids. The V and J ends lost 2 bases and 1 base respectively, with 9 bases between them. Germline-derived CDR1 and CDR2 are SGHTS and YDEGEE. The CDR3 DNA sequence: TGTGCCAGCAGCTTAGTCACAGGAACTAATGAAAAACTGTTTTTT. Protein sequence: CASSLVTGTNEKLFF.

The gene calls are TRBV12-3 or TRBV12-4 and TRBJ1-2; possibly TRBD1 for D (5 bases). Trimming shortened V by 6 bases and J by 4 bases, and 12 bases separated the two germline ends. The length of the CDR3 is 13 residues. The CDR3 spells CASRGQGGYGYTF. The CDR3 coding sequence is TGTGCCAGCAGGGGCCAGGGCGGCTATGGCTACACCTTC.

The chain employs TRBV3-1 (or the pseudogene TRBV3-2) and TRBJ1-4; possible D gene TRBD1, 5 bases. The germline gives CDR1 LGHDT, CDR2 YNNKEL (reference sequence). With 4 bases removed from V and 7 bases from J, the gap between germline ends came to 13 bases. The CDR3 sequence is 14 residues long. CDR3 bases: TGTGCCAGCAGCCTCGGACGGGGGGGTGAAAAACTGTTTTTT. It yields the protein CASSLGRGGEKLFF.

The chain joins TRBV19 to TRBJ1-5, with 7 bases lining up with TRBD1. V lost 6 bases and J lost 3; bases outside the gene matches: 5. There are 14 residues in the CDR3. CDR1 is LNHDA and CDR2 is SQIVND in the germline V gene (reference sequence). The CDR3 nucleotides are TGTGCCAGTAGACCGGGACAGAACAATCAGCCCCAGCATTTT. It is translated as CASRPGQNNQPQHF.

The gene calls are TRBV6-5 and TRBJ1-5; 7 nucleotides align to TRBD1. V shed 4 bases, J shed 3 bases, and the junction held 3 bases outside the gene matches. Per the germline V gene, CDR1 is MNHEY and CDR2 is SVGAGI. This CDR3 contains 14 residues. CDR3 loop: CASSSGGFNQPQHF. CDR3 coding DNA: TGTGCCAGCAGTTCAGGGGGGTTCAATCAGCCCCAGCATTTT.

This chain connects TRBV5-1 to TRBJ2-7; TRBD2 agrees at 8 bases. V lost 5 bases, J lost 7 bases, and 20 bases stayed unmatched. In germline, CDR1 is SGHRS, CDR2 YFSETQ. The CDR3 is 17 residues long. The CDR3 loop is CASRPSAGTSPRFEQYF. The DNA for the CDR3 is TGCGCCAGCAGGCCCAGCGCCGGGACTAGTCCTCGGTTTGAGCAGTACTTC.

V usage is TRBV12-5 and J usage is TRBJ2-5; possibly TRBD1 for D (6 bases). The CDR3 consists of 15 residues. The V gene lost 2 bases and the J gene lost 5 bases, with 15 bases spanning the gap. Germline CDR1 LGHNT, CDR2 FRNRAP. The CDR3 loop reads CASGLIQGRAETQYF. The DNA of the CDR3 is TGTGCTAGTGGTTTGATTCAGGGGCGGGCGGAGACCCAGTACTTC.

The V gene is TRBV2, the J gene TRBJ1-2; no firm D call. The CDR3 is made up of 14 amino acids. V lost 4 bases and J 4 bases, leaving 13 bases between the germline ends. Germline V CDR1 and CDR2: SNHLY, FYNNEI. The CDR3 loop reads CASSAVSSSYGYTF. The CDR3 DNA reads TGTGCCAGCAGTGCCGTGTCGTCCAGCTATGGCTACACCTTC.

This clone was seen only a few times. This chain joins TRBV6-6 and TRBJ2-1; a possible D gene is TRBD1 (5 bases). Germline V lookup: CDR1 MNHNY, CDR2 SVGAGI (reference sequence). This CDR3 is 12 amino acids long. Trimming pared 8 bases from V and 6 bases from J, leaving 11 bases between. This chain's CDR3 is CASGMGRNEQFF. The CDR3 DNA follows: TGTGCCAGCGGGATGGGGCGCAATGAGCAGTTCTTC.

This chain uses TRBV10-3 with TRBJ2-3, with 10 bases identical to TRBD1. The CDR3 runs 15 residues. CDR1 is ENHRY and CDR2 is SYGVKD in the germline V gene. The V gene end was trimmed by 5 bases and the J gene end by 3 bases; junction bases not matched to a gene: 5. The CDR3 DNA reads as TGTGCCATCAGTCCCGGGACAGGGGCAACAGATACGCAGTATTTT. It yields the protein CAISPGTGATDTQYF.

The rearrangement joins TRBV5-1 to TRBJ1-5; D is possibly TRBD1 (6 bases). V lost 4 bases, J lost 0 bases, and 14 bases lay in between. CDR3 length: 16 residues. CDR1 and CDR2 (germline): SGHRS, YFSETQ. The CDR3 DNA reads TGCGCCAGCAGCCCAGGGACACCGTTTAGCAATCAGCCCCAGCATTTT. Its protein product is CASSPGTPFSNQPQHF.

This rearrangement joins TRBV30 to TRBJ1-5; D call uncertain. V shed 0 bases and J shed 0 bases, with 12 bases lying between them. The germline V gene has CDR1 GTSNPN and CDR2 SVGIG (reference sequence). The CDR3 is made up of 16 amino acids. This CDR3 is CAWSVQRRYSNQPQHF. The CDR3 region has the DNA TGTGCCTGGAGTGTACAACGGAGATATAGCAATCAGCCCCAGCATTTT.

This chain connects TRBV9 to TRBJ2-5; D perhaps matches TRBD2 (6 bases). Trimming stripped 2 bases from V and 2 bases from J, with 10 bases between. Germline CDR1 SGDLS, CDR2 YYNGEE. The CDR3 consists of 14 residues. The CDR3 loop is CASSVGGVQETQYF. In nucleotides, the CDR3 is TGTGCCAGCAGCGTCGGGGGAGTTCAAGAGACCCAGTACTTC.

The V and J genes are TRBV6-5 and TRBJ2-7; tentatively, D is TRBD2 (5 bases). The CDR3 has 13 amino acids. Trimming removed 5 bases from V and 2 bases from J, with 10 bases in between. CDR1 and CDR2 from the germline V gene are MNHEY and SVGAGI. This CDR3 reads CASSRGLAYEQYV. The CDR3 nucleotides are TGTGCCAGCAGTCGCGGGTTGGCCTACGAGCAGTACGTC.

This chain uses TRBV24-1 with TRBJ2-5; a possible D gene is TRBD2 (6 bases). V was clipped by 3 bases and J by 7 bases, with 14 bases between them. The CDR3 is made up of 14 amino acids. Germline V gene data show CDR1 as KGHDR and CDR2 as SFDVKD. In DNA form, the CDR3 reads TGTGCCACCAGTGATCCGGGGACTGCGGGGACCCAGTACTTC. Protein: CATSDPGTAGTQYF.

The chain carries TRBV7-6 and TRBJ1-3; a possible D gene is TRBD1 (5 bases). This CDR3 comprises 15 residues. The V end was cut by 5 bases, the J end by 1 base, with 12 bases between. The germline CDR1 and CDR2 sequences are SGHVS and FNYEAQ. In DNA, the CDR3 is TGTGCCAGCAGCGCTTTGCAGGGATCTGGAAACACCATATATTTT. It yields the protein CASSALQGSGNTIYF.

The V call is TRBV2, the J call TRBJ2-2, with no clear D. Germline V lookup: CDR1 SNHLY, CDR2 FYNNEI. With 5 bases removed from V and 3 bases from J, the gap between germline ends came to 16 bases. The CDR3 totals 16 residues. CDR3 protein: CASSRKVRHYTGELFF. As DNA, the CDR3 is TGTGCCAGCAGTAGGAAGGTGCGGCATTACACCGGGGAGCTGTTTTTT.

J is TRBJ1-3 and V is TRBV7-6; D not resolved. This CDR3 contains 15 residues. Per germline, CDR1 SGHVS and CDR2 FNYEAQ. The V gene lost 1 base and the J gene lost 0 bases, with 7 bases spanning the gap. The CDR3 DNA reads as TGTGCCAGCAGCTTAGGGGGAGCCTCTGGAAACACCATATATTTT. This encodes CASSLGGASGNTIYF.